This T cell receptor (beta chain) originates from a study of early stage breast cancer tumors. Study at large: About 80% of the 16 invasive tumors were ER+, PR+ and HER2-. Study-wide results and caveats: Commonly generated sequences made up most enriched TCRB sequences shared between patients.

Only in-frame clones appear in the TCRdb table, and some are missing; sequencing was by immunoSEQ multiplex PCR. The sample lists about 9,900 clones; 64% were seen once. Worth noting for this clone: As yet, its antigen is unknown.

Trimming took 8 bases from V and 7 from J, leaving 15 bases between them. Germline values: CDR1 WSHSY, CDR2 SAAADI. The CDR3 has 13 residues. Sequenced material: breast tumor tissue. The receptor comes from a person aged 55 to 75 with breast cancer. This chain uses TRBV10-2 with TRBJ2-1, with TRBD2 as a possible D gene (7 bases). CDR3 DNA sequence: TGCGCCAGCGCGGGGGTAGGGGGGAATGAGCAGTTCTTC. Protein product: CASAGVGGNEQFF.